This T cell receptor (beta chain) was identified during a study of T cells in Graves' hyperthyroidism and ophthalmopathy. Study results and caveats: A 13 V-J signature model discriminated ophthalmopathy versus stable hyperthyroidism.

Comment on this clonotype: Its antigen is not known.

The CDR3 regions of TCR beta were amplified from RNA transcripts. First-round RT-PCR targeting the TCR CDR3 was performed with the HTBI primer set. Each CDR3 protein is one row after TCRdb ran MiXCR on the multiplex PCR reads. The profile shows approximately 400,000 distinct CDR3 sequences, around 16% of them singletons. First hyperthyroidism diagnosis is when the blood sample was obtained, before any ophthalmopathy symptoms. PBMCs were derived from around 10 ml fresh peripheral blood. The junction had 3 bases not matched to a gene; V was cut back by 1 base and J by 6 bases. Germline-derived CDR1 and CDR2 are SGHTS and YDEGEE. The CDR3 has 16 amino acids.

This clonotype was obtained from a woman between 18 and 29 years old with Graves' hyperthyroidism that later progressed to Graves' ophthalmopathy. V is TRBV5-8 and J is TRBJ2-2; 13 positions match TRBD2. Material: blood. The DNA for the CDR3 is TGTGCCAGCAGCTTGTCTGGACTAGCGGGAGCCGGGGAGCTGTTTTTT. It specifies CASSLSGLAGAGELFF.